The source of this TCR beta chain is a study of T-cell reconstitution after alpha-beta-depleted transplantation in children (dated by TCRdb to about 2016). About the study as a whole: Using TCR repertoire profiling, the study followed T-cell immune reconstitution in a quantitative way in children after TCRalphabeta/CD19-depleted allogeneic hematopoietic cell transplantation.

Library construction relied on PCR. This sample was sequenced with an Illumina HiSeq 2500. TCR libraries were prepared with molecular barcoding, using unique molecular identifiers to normalize TCRbeta repertoire quantification. TCRdb reworked the public reads: Q25 trimming with fastp, MiXCR clone assembly, productive beta chains retained. Identical CDR3 proteins give one entry, which carries the most common genes and DNA. Across this sample there are approximately 590,000 distinct CDR3 sequences, with under 12% seen only once. Of the sample, approximately 4.1% is held by the ten largest clones. From its cysteine to its phenylalanine, the CDR3 spans 15 amino acids. Just CDR3 DNA is preserved here, 45 bases in frame from base 1. Looking up the germline V gene (reference sequence) yields CDR1 SEHNR and CDR2 FQNEAQ. V loses 3 bases of germline sequence and J loses 8 bases, and the interval between the two ends is 17 bases.

A remark on this clonotype: This clone's antigen is unknown. No quality values exist for individual bases; no much larger clone is one base distant.

The TCR sequence derives from a human donor who donated a stem cell graft to a child with acute myeloid leukemia. This chain joins TRBV7-9 to TRBJ2-1, with the identity of the D gene unclear. The input for sequencing was PBMCs from the stem cell graft donor, taken from the stem cell graft. CDR3 protein: CASSLGPHSLYEQFF. In nucleotides, the sequence is TGTGCCAGCAGCTTGGGTCCACACAGTCTTTATGAGCAGTTCTTC.